The T cell receptor (beta chain) under discussion was sequenced for a study of blood T cell repertoires in COVID-19. About the research overall: PBMCs, B-cell-depleted T cells, or T cells provided the cDNA or gDNA that made up the material.

The protocol was immunoSEQ multiplex PCR, while the TCRdb copy is restricted to in-frame clones and leaves out a portion. The sample lists 65,000 to 90,000 clones, 87% occurring once. This clone has a handful of counts. Other DNA sequences in the same sample also yield this CDR3. Germline CDR1 reads SGHTA; CDR2 reads FQGNSA. CDR3 length: 17 amino acids. The junction had 10 bases not matched to a gene; V was cut back by 0 bases and J by 3 bases. The sample consisted of peripheral blood. The sequence derives from a woman aged 45-65 years with active or convalescent COVID-19. The rearrangement links TRBV7-2 to TRBJ2-7, with 8 bases that match TRBD1. CDR3 bases: TGTGCCAGCAGCTTAGCTACCGGGACAGGCGGCTACTACGAGCAGTACTTC. Translation: CASSLATGTGGYYEQYF.